This is a list of T cell receptor beta chains from one sample in a study of human T cells and chemical hapten exposure. TCRdb analysed the RACE reads with MiXCR anew, one entry per CDR3 protein. The repertoire includes approximately 160,000 distinct CDR3 sequences, about a quarter of them detected once, and under 2.5% sits in the top ten. The specimen comprised whole blood, sampled in connection with sensitization to the hapten diphenylcyclopropenone (DPC). These receptors came from a woman under 30 with alopecia areata. Some clones in this sample may be carry-over from other donors' samples. CDR3s leave out the opening cysteine and the closing phenylalanine or tryptophan.

v_call: TRBV29-1
cdr3_aa: SAHAGDRGYT

v_call: TRBV6-2/TRBV6-3
cdr3_aa: ASSYSNLGQPQH

v_call: TRBV4-3
cdr3_aa: ASSQYRGPYNEQF

v_call: TRBV10-2
cdr3_aa: ASRRGQVVQETQY

v_call: TRBV6-2/TRBV6-3
cdr3_aa: ASSWETYEQY

v_call: TRBV27
cdr3_aa: ASSYRTGVGEQY

v_call: TRBV27
cdr3_aa: ASSSRALETQY

v_call: TRBV12-3/TRBV12-4
cdr3_aa: ASSLAERNTIY

v_call: TRBV29-1
cdr3_aa: SVGSMSSGANVLT

v_call: TRBV29-1
cdr3_aa: SVDSLNSAQNYGYT

v_call: TRBV20-1
cdr3_aa: SAGVAPPNEKLF

v_call: TRBV5-5
cdr3_aa: ASSLVGSTFNEQF

v_call: TRBV7-2
cdr3_aa: ASSLSGASLQETQY

v_call: TRBV6-5
cdr3_aa: ASSYSSRGSTEQY

v_call: TRBV20-1
cdr3_aa: SARQGNYGYT

v_call: TRBV29-1
cdr3_aa: SVMEGAGGTEAF

v_call: TRBV27
cdr3_aa: ASSSRTQQPQH

v_call: TRBV29-1
cdr3_aa: SATLAGVGEQF

v_call: TRBV6-1
cdr3_aa: ASSGTVGSHEQY

v_call: TRBV4-2
cdr3_aa: ASSQDTSGGAGEKLF

v_call: TRBV7-2
cdr3_aa: ASSLRLAGLADTQY

v_call: TRBV29-1
cdr3_aa: SVEDRGVEETQY

v_call: TRBV9
cdr3_aa: ASSVSLAGGPRGGTDTQY

v_call: TRBV9
cdr3_aa: ASSVGGTGSDEKLF

v_call: TRBV28
cdr3_aa: ASSDSGASYEQY

v_call: TRBV11-1
cdr3_aa: ASSLFGDTGELF

v_call: TRBV7-7
cdr3_aa: ASSSYPHSRNIQY

v_call: TRBV15
cdr3_aa: ATSRVSGATGELF

v_call: TRBV5-1
cdr3_aa: ASSLGFRGGMNTEAF

v_call: TRBV11-1
cdr3_aa: ASSPGRLYEQY

v_call: TRBV7-2
cdr3_aa: ASSRGQGETQY

v_call: TRBV29-1
cdr3_aa: SVERGQGNTIY

v_call: TRBV4-1
cdr3_aa: ASRTLRGRNTEAF

v_call: TRBV7-2
cdr3_aa: ASSWAGTSGTDTQY

v_call: TRBV4-2
cdr3_aa: ASSQDWRNSYEQY